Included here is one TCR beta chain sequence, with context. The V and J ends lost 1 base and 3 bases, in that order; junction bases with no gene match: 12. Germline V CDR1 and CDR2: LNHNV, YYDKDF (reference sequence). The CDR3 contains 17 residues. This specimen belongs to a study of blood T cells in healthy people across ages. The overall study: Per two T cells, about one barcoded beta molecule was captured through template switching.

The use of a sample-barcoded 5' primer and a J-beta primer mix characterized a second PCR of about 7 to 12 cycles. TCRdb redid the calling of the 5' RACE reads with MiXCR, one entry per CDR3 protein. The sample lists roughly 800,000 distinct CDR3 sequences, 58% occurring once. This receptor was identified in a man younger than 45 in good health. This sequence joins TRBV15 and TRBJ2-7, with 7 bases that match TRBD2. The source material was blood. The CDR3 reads CATSRAGGSGFSYEQYF. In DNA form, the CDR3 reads TGTGCCACCAGCAGAGCGGGCGGGAGTGGGTTTAGCTACGAGCAGTACTTC.